These T cell receptor beta chains were read from a single sample in a study of blood T cell repertoires in COVID-19. The data were produced by immunoSEQ multiplex PCR, yet TCRdb's version contains in-frame clones alone and is incomplete. The sample lists roughly 250,000 clones, approximately 89% seen once, with around 9.1% in the top ten. The sample comprised peripheral blood. These receptors were taken from a middle-aged man who had recovered from COVID-19. Each CDR3 is given with its conserved first and last residue. D genes are given only for firm matches. Some rows have no size entry. The others give once, few or many, or a class for an expanded clone.

size: once; length: 16; D: .; J: TRBJ2-1; V: TRBV20-1; DNA: TGCAGTGCTAGTTTAGATGTTAGACTTTCCTACAATGAGCAGTTCTTC; CDR3: CSASLDVRLSYNEQFF
size: .; length: 15; D: TRBD2; J: TRBJ2-5; V: TRBV13; DNA: TGTGCCAGCAGCTTAGGACTAGCGGGGCCAGAGACCCAGTACTTC; CDR3: CASSLGLAGPETQYF
size: .; length: 15; D: .; J: TRBJ1-4; V: TRBV11-2; DNA: TGTGCCAGCAGCCGCCCGGGACACGAAAATGAAAAACTGTTTTTT; CDR3: CASSRPGHENEKLFF
size: once; length: 15; D: TRBD1; J: TRBJ2-7; V: TRBV5-1; DNA: TGCGCCAGCAGCCCCGGGACAGGGCAGTTCCACGAGCAGTACTTC; CDR3: CASSPGTGQFHEQYF
size: .; length: 14; D: .; J: TRBJ2-1; V: TRBV10-3; DNA: TGTGCCATCAGTGATGGTCAGTACTACAATGAGCAGTTCTTC; CDR3: CAISDGQYYNEQFF
size: few; length: 14; D: TRBD2; J: TRBJ2-7; V: TRBV7-9; DNA: TGTGCCAGCACCCCGTCGGCTAGCGGCTACGAGCAGTACTTC; CDR3: CASTPSASGYEQYF
size: .; length: 14; D: .; J: TRBJ1-5; V: TRBV6-6; DNA: TGTGCCAGCAGTTCGGGGGGGAGCAATCAGCCCCAGCATTTT; CDR3: CASSSGGSNQPQHF
size: .; length: 13; D: .; J: TRBJ1-2; V: TRBV5-1; DNA: TGCGCCAGCAGCTTGGGGGCCCAATATGGCTACACCTTC; CDR3: CASSLGAQYGYTF
size: .; length: 14; D: .; J: TRBJ1-6; V: TRBV30; DNA: TGTGCCTGGAGTGTTATGCGGGAAGTATCACCCCTCCACTTT; CDR3: CAWSVMREVSPLHF
size: .; length: 14; D: .; J: TRBJ1-2; V: TRBV6-6; DNA: TGTGCCAGCAGTCCGGACGACAGGCTTGGAGGCTACACCTTC; CDR3: CASSPDDRLGGYTF
size: .; length: 14; D: TRBD1; J: TRBJ1-1; V: TRBV7-2; DNA: TGTGCCAGCAGCTTGACAGGGGAGAACACTGAAGCTTTCTTT; CDR3: CASSLTGENTEAFF
size: .; length: 19; D: TRBD2; J: TRBJ2-2; V: TRBV5-1; DNA: TGCGCCAGCAGGCGAAATAGCGGGGGGTACGCCCAGGGCACCGGGGAGCTGTTTTTT; CDR3: CASRRNSGGYAQGTGELFF
size: .; length: 15; D: .; J: TRBJ2-1; V: TRBV6-5; DNA: TGTGCCAGCAGTCAGACTGACCAACCCTACAATGAGCAGTTCTTC; CDR3: CASSQTDQPYNEQFF
size: .; length: 14; D: TRBD2; J: TRBJ2-7; V: TRBV6-5; DNA: TGTGCCAGCAGTTACTCGCTAGCGGGAGACGAGCAGTACTTC; CDR3: CASSYSLAGDEQYF
size: .; length: 14; D: .; J: TRBJ2-5; V: TRBV2; DNA: TGTGCCAGCAGTTTTTCCGGGTCTCGAGAGACCCAGTACTTC; CDR3: CASSFSGSRETQYF
size: .; length: 17; D: .; J: TRBJ2-5; V: TRBV4-1; DNA: TGCGCCAGCAGCCAAGAAGGTCTTCTGGGGGGACGGGAGACCCAGTACTTC; CDR3: CASSQEGLLGGRETQYF
size: .; length: 16; D: .; J: TRBJ2-3; V: TRBV27; DNA: TGTGCCAGCAGTTTAAGGAGCCCATTTAGCACAGATACGCAGTATTTT; CDR3: CASSLRSPFSTDTQYF
size: .; length: 16; D: TRBD2; J: TRBJ2-5; V: TRBV5-1; DNA: TGCGCCAGCAGCTTAATAGCGGGAATAGGCCAAGAGACCCAGTACTTC; CDR3: CASSLIAGIGQETQYF
size: .; length: 15; D: TRBD2; J: TRBJ2-7; V: TRBV5-1; DNA: TGCGCCAGCAGCACCGGACTAGCGATTACCTACGAGCAGTACTTC; CDR3: CASSTGLAITYEQYF
size: .; length: 15; D: TRBD1; J: TRBJ2-1; V: TRBV19; DNA: TGTGCCAGTAGTATAGCCCCGACAGGGACCAATGAGCAGTTCTTC; CDR3: CASSIAPTGTNEQFF
size: .; length: 12; D: .; J: TRBJ2-7; V: TRBV21-1; DNA: TGTGCCAGCAGCACTTCGGTCCACGAGCAGTACTTC; CDR3: CASSTSVHEQYF
size: .; length: 17; D: .; J: TRBJ1-2; V: TRBV10-3; DNA: TGTGCCATCAGTGAGTCGATGGGTGGCGGACAGTACTATGGCTACACCTTC; CDR3: CAISESMGGGQYYGYTF
size: .; length: 11; D: .; J: TRBJ2-7; V: TRBV20-1; DNA: TGCAGTGCTCGACAGATCTACGAGCAGTACTTC; CDR3: CSARQIYEQYF
size: .; length: 15; D: TRBD1; J: TRBJ1-4; V: TRBV2; DNA: TGTGCCAGCAGTGCCCTGGGGACAGTGAATGAAAAACTGTTTTTT; CDR3: CASSALGTVNEKLFF
size: few; length: 13; D: .; J: TRBJ1-1; V: TRBV19; DNA: TGTGCCAGTAGTTACCCGGGAAACACTGAAGCTTTCTTT; CDR3: CASSYPGNTEAFF
size: once; length: 21; D: TRBD1; J: TRBJ1-5; V: TRBV12-5; DNA: TGTGCTAGTGGTTTGGCTATGACCGGGACAGGGGGATTTAGGAGCAATCAGCCCCAGCATTTT; CDR3: CASGLAMTGTGGFRSNQPQHF
size: few; length: 17; D: TRBD1; J: TRBJ1-5; V: TRBV7-2; DNA: TGTGCCAGCAGCTTAACGTCTTCCAGGGGGCGCGGTCAGCCCCAGCATTTT; CDR3: CASSLTSSRGRGQPQHF
size: few; length: 15; D: TRBD1; J: TRBJ1-2; V: TRBV5-1; DNA: TGCGCCAGCAGCTGGGGTGACAGGGACTACTATGGCTACACCTTC; CDR3: CASSWGDRDYYGYTF
size: once; length: 13; D: TRBD1; J: TRBJ1-2; V: TRBV2; DNA: TGTGCCAGCACAGGGGGGCGGTTGTATGGCTACACCTTC; CDR3: CASTGGRLYGYTF
size: once; length: 15; D: TRBD2; J: TRBJ2-2; V: TRBV9; DNA: TGTGCCAGCAGCGTAGAGGGACTAGGAATCGGGGAGCTGTTTTTT; CDR3: CASSVEGLGIGELFF
size: .; length: 16; D: TRBD1; J: TRBJ2-1; V: TRBV6-4; DNA: TGTGCCAGCAGTGGGAGATGGACAGGTAGTATAAATGAGCAGTTCTTC; CDR3: CASSGRWTGSINEQFF
size: .; length: 13; D: .; J: TRBJ2-5; V: TRBV19; DNA: TGTGCCAGTAGTATTGGGGCGGGAAAGACCCAGTACTTC; CDR3: CASSIGAGKTQYF
size: .; length: 13; D: .; J: TRBJ2-7; V: TRBV18; DNA: TGTGCCAGCTCACTCTCCGGGACAAGGGAGCAGTACTTC; CDR3: CASSLSGTREQYF
size: few; length: 13; D: .; J: TRBJ2-3; V: TRBV6-5; DNA: TGTGCCAGCAGTTCCCCGGGGACAGATACGCAGTATTTT; CDR3: CASSSPGTDTQYF
size: .; length: 15; D: TRBD1; J: TRBJ2-7; V: TRBV27; DNA: TGTGCCAGCAGTCAACAGGGGTATAGGTCCTACGAGCAGTACTTC; CDR3: CASSQQGYRSYEQYF
size: .; length: 16; D: TRBD1; J: TRBJ1-6; V: TRBV7-2; DNA: TGTGCCAGCAGCTTAAGGGACAGTACTATTAATTCACCCCTCCACTTT; CDR3: CASSLRDSTINSPLHF
size: .; length: 13; D: TRBD2; J: TRBJ2-5; V: TRBV12-3/TRBV12-4; DNA: TGTGCCAGCAGGTGGACTAGCTCGGAGACCCAGTACTTC; CDR3: CASRWTSSETQYF
size: .; length: 15; D: .; J: TRBJ1-4; V: TRBV27; DNA: TGTGCCAGCAGAACGTGGGCGTCAACTAATGAAAAACTGTTTTTT; CDR3: CASRTWASTNEKLFF
size: .; length: 14; D: TRBD2; J: TRBJ2-7; V: TRBV5-4; DNA: TGTGCCAGCAGTCGGGGGGACGGAACCTACGAGCAGTACTTC; CDR3: CASSRGDGTYEQYF
size: .; length: 15; D: TRBD1; J: TRBJ1-4; V: TRBV19; DNA: TGTGCCAGTAGTATCGGACAGGCAACTAATGAAAAACTGTTTTTT; CDR3: CASSIGQATNEKLFF
size: .; length: 16; D: .; J: TRBJ2-1; V: TRBV9; DNA: TGTGCCAGCAGCGCATCCGGGACTGGTCGAACCAATGAGCAGTTCTTC; CDR3: CASSASGTGRTNEQFF
size: .; length: 17; D: .; J: TRBJ1-2; V: TRBV18; DNA: TGTGCCAGCTCACCGGGGCGCGGGGCCCACCTTAACTATGGCTACACCTTC; CDR3: CASSPGRGAHLNYGYTF
size: .; length: 13; D: .; J: TRBJ1-4; V: TRBV29-1; DNA: TGCAGCGTTGTCGATAGGGGAGGAGAAAAACTGTTTTTT; CDR3: CSVVDRGGEKLFF
size: .; length: 17; D: .; J: TRBJ2-3; V: TRBV25-1; DNA: TGTGCCAGCAGTGATGGGGGGAGGCAGCGGACAACAGATACGCAGTATTTT; CDR3: CASSDGGRQRTTDTQYF
size: .; length: 15; D: .; J: TRBJ2-7; V: TRBV9; DNA: TGTGCCAGCAGCGTAGCCCACGATTCACGAGACGAGCAGTACTTC; CDR3: CASSVAHDSRDEQYF
size: .; length: 16; D: .; J: TRBJ2-5; V: TRBV7-8; DNA: TGTGCCAGCAGCCTGCGACTACAAGCCTTCCAAGAGACCCAGTACTTC; CDR3: CASSLRLQAFQETQYF
size: .; length: 13; D: .; J: TRBJ1-5; V: TRBV2; DNA: TGTGCCAGCAGTGTGGAGGGTAGACAGCCCCAGCATTTT; CDR3: CASSVEGRQPQHF
size: .; length: 15; D: .; J: TRBJ1-5; V: TRBV3-1/TRBV3-2; DNA: TGTGCCAGCAGCCGCCACACAGGGTTAGGTCAGCCCCAGCATTTT; CDR3: CASSRHTGLGQPQHF
size: once; length: 16; D: .; J: TRBJ2-7; V: TRBV21-1; DNA: TGTGCCAGCAGCAAAGCAAGTAGGGACACTACCTACGAGCAGTACTTC; CDR3: CASSKASRDTTYEQYF
size: .; length: 14; D: .; J: TRBJ2-7; V: TRBV10-3; DNA: TGTGCCATCATGAAGTCCGGAGGCTCCTACGAGCAGTACTTC; CDR3: CAIMKSGGSYEQYF
size: .; length: 12; D: .; J: TRBJ1-2; V: TRBV19; DNA: TGTGCCAGTAGTGAGACTGCCTATGGCTACACCTTC; CDR3: CASSETAYGYTF
size: once; length: 15; D: TRBD1; J: TRBJ2-1; V: TRBV7-2; DNA: TGTGCCAGCAGACCACCCAGGACAGGGGTGGGTGAGCAGTTCTTC; CDR3: CASRPPRTGVGEQFF
size: .; length: 15; D: .; J: TRBJ1-4; V: TRBV9; DNA: TGTGCCAGCAGCGTAGGCGACAGCTTTAATGAAAAACTGTTTTTT; CDR3: CASSVGDSFNEKLFF
size: .; length: 16; D: .; J: TRBJ1-2; V: TRBV6-1; DNA: TGTGCCAGCAGTGAAGCGTTGGGGGCTGGCCGATATGGCTACACCTTC; CDR3: CASSEALGAGRYGYTF
size: .; length: 15; D: .; J: TRBJ2-3; V: TRBV11-2; DNA: TGTGCCAGCAGCTTAGATTGGGGGGGCACAGATACGCAGTATTTT; CDR3: CASSLDWGGTDTQYF
size: .; length: 18; D: TRBD1; J: TRBJ1-5; V: TRBV3-1/TRBV3-2; DNA: TGTGCCAGCAGCCAAGATCACCGGGACAGGCGTTCCAATCAGCCCCAGCATTTT; CDR3: CASSQDHRDRRSNQPQHF
size: few; length: 13; D: .; J: TRBJ2-1; V: TRBV10-1; DNA: TGCGCCAGCAGTGAGGGGCAGGGCAATGAGCAGTTCTTC; CDR3: CASSEGQGNEQFF